These T cell receptor beta chains were read from a single sample in a study of siplizumab effects on memory and regulatory T cells. Generated by immunoSEQ multiplex PCR, the TCRdb table keeps only in-frame clones and is missing some. The sample carries 70,000 to 95,000 clones, 90% to 95% recorded once. Sequenced: CD8+ T cells sorted from blood. Receptors were obtained from a human donor in good health. CDR3s include the opening cysteine and the closing phenylalanine or tryptophan. The order of the fields is CDR3 length, V gene, CDR3 protein.

cdr3_length: 14; v_call: TRBV27; cdr3_aa: CASSLQGLFNEQFF
cdr3_length: 15; v_call: TRBV6-5; cdr3_aa: CASSRTKGDEQPQHF
cdr3_length: 13; v_call: TRBV9; cdr3_aa: CASSVEDAYEQYF
cdr3_length: 16; v_call: TRBV13; cdr3_aa: CASSWTSGLPPGTQYF
cdr3_length: 13; v_call: TRBV27; cdr3_aa: CASSPVGANEQFF
cdr3_length: 15; v_call: TRBV19; cdr3_aa: CASSMAGAGNQPQHF
cdr3_length: 11; v_call: TRBV6-6; cdr3_aa: CASSYSWAQYF
cdr3_length: 12; v_call: TRBV11-2; cdr3_aa: CASSPSTYEQYF
cdr3_length: 15; v_call: TRBV6-5; cdr3_aa: CASSYSGRLNTEAFF
cdr3_length: 15; v_call: TRBV11-3; cdr3_aa: CASSLVSGQGYEQYF
cdr3_length: 13; v_call: TRBV27; cdr3_aa: CASSPIGAETQYF
cdr3_length: 15; v_call: TRBV13; cdr3_aa: CASSLVAGAGTEQFF
cdr3_length: 14; v_call: TRBV27; cdr3_aa: CASRPDPGGRGYTF
cdr3_length: 13; v_call: TRBV19; cdr3_aa: CASSISGVQPQHF
cdr3_length: 13; v_call: TRBV7-9; cdr3_aa: CAGGGSLGETQYF
cdr3_length: 16; v_call: TRBV4-3; cdr3_aa: CASSQDLNMRDQPQHF
cdr3_length: 13; v_call: TRBV2; cdr3_aa: CASSDWDSYGYTF
cdr3_length: 13; v_call: TRBV27; cdr3_aa: CASRDLEVSEQYF
cdr3_length: 13; v_call: TRBV19; cdr3_aa: CASSQGLNTEAFF
cdr3_length: 15; v_call: TRBV15; cdr3_aa: CATSSGTGVGNTIYF
cdr3_length: 14; v_call: TRBV2; cdr3_aa: CASSELEGFAPLHF
cdr3_length: 13; v_call: TRBV5-6; cdr3_aa: CASSSGTWETQYF
cdr3_length: 17; v_call: TRBV4-2; cdr3_aa: CASSQEGLAGGTDTQYF
cdr3_length: 14; v_call: TRBV9; cdr3_aa: CASSVAGTKETQYF
cdr3_length: 13; v_call: TRBV29-1; cdr3_aa: CSVADISGNTIYF
cdr3_length: 15; v_call: TRBV19; cdr3_aa: CASSIPAGVSTEAFF
cdr3_length: 15; v_call: TRBV19; cdr3_aa: CASTDVRSSGNTIYF
cdr3_length: 13; v_call: TRBV5-4; cdr3_aa: CASSPGGNNEQFF
cdr3_length: 13; v_call: TRBV29-1; cdr3_aa: CSVGDRGGYGYTF
cdr3_length: 15; v_call: TRBV9; cdr3_aa: CASSATSGRGETQYF
cdr3_length: 13; v_call: TRBV27; cdr3_aa: CASSPGTFYGYTF
cdr3_length: 14; v_call: TRBV4-1; cdr3_aa: CASSQGRQLTEAFF
cdr3_length: 16; v_call: TRBV5-6; cdr3_aa: CASSPIAGGGFYEQYF
cdr3_length: 17; v_call: TRBV4-1; cdr3_aa: CASSREPGHVMTYEQYF
cdr3_length: 15; v_call: TRBV4-3; cdr3_aa: CASSQEAAVAYEQYF
cdr3_length: 14; v_call: TRBV19; cdr3_aa: CASSTSWGGEKLFF
cdr3_length: 14; v_call: TRBV14; cdr3_aa: CASSQLPGLNGYTF
cdr3_length: 15; v_call: TRBV5-4; cdr3_aa: CASSLQGNSGNTIYF
cdr3_length: 15; v_call: TRBV27; cdr3_aa: CASSLSVDSSYEQYF
cdr3_length: 15; v_call: TRBV7-8; cdr3_aa: CASSLVGQGVREQYF
cdr3_length: 13; v_call: TRBV27; cdr3_aa: CASSWGLSYEQYF
cdr3_length: 14; v_call: TRBV9; cdr3_aa: CASSPGTGDYEQFF
cdr3_length: 18; v_call: TRBV7-8; cdr3_aa: CASSLGLSRGARTGELFF
cdr3_length: 15; v_call: TRBV19; cdr3_aa: CASSRTGEYQETQYF
cdr3_length: 11; v_call: TRBV7-9; cdr3_aa: CASSLSTEAFF
cdr3_length: 16; v_call: TRBV9; cdr3_aa: CASSVDQGSGPYEQYF
cdr3_length: 12; v_call: TRBV14; cdr3_aa: CASSLVGYTQYF
cdr3_length: 10; v_call: TRBV20-1; cdr3_aa: CSARGDEQYF
cdr3_length: 15; v_call: TRBV27; cdr3_aa: CASSLSSGGLRGYTF
cdr3_length: 16; v_call: TRBV19; cdr3_aa: CASSIDGTNPEYEQYF
cdr3_length: 15; v_call: TRBV7-9; cdr3_aa: CASSLVDSSYNEQFF
cdr3_length: 11; v_call: TRBV9; cdr3_aa: CASSNANVLTF